The clone carrying this T cell receptor (beta chain) was detected ten times or more. The antigen remains unidentified. Relative to the germline gene, one junction end is altered; a read error may explain this. As processed by the authors: Clinicopathological groups differed in CDR3, with these differences serving to build a distant-metastasis classifier for papillary thyroid cancer. With MiXCR, TCRdb reprocessed the PCR reads. The V and J calls were not made by the authors but by TCRdb's processing. The sample contains more than 12,000 clones, roughly 19% of which appear only once. The data were obtained in a study of metastatic and nonmetastatic thyroid tumors. Study-wide context: The study looked at repertoires side by side in blood and in tumor or nodule tissue from malignant and benign thyroid patients. Notes on the study in general: Malignant thyroid tumors reportedly exceeded benign nodules significantly in TCR beta diversity, with the difference appearing in blood and tumor.

Thyroid surgery took place with no prior treatment in any patient. This CDR3 region has 14 residues. Input material: blood. This chain links TRBV12-3 or TRBV12-4 with TRBJ1-1; a weak D match, TRBD1 (5 bases). This sequence originates from a female donor with papillary thyroid cancer or a benign thyroid nodule (not recorded which). Some clones in this sample may be carry-over from other donors' samples. The CDR3 region is CASSLGALNTEAFF. The CDR3 nucleotides read TGTGCCAGCAGCTTAGGGGCTCTGAACACTGAAGCTTTCTTT.